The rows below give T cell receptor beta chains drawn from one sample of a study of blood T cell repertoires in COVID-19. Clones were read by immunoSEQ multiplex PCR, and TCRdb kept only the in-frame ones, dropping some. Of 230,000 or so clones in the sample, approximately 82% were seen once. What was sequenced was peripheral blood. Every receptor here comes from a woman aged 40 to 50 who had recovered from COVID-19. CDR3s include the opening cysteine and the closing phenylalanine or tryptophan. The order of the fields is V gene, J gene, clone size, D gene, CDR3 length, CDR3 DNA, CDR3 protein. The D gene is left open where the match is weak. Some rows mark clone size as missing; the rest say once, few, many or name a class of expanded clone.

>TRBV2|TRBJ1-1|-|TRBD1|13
TGTGCCAGCAGTGGCCAAGACAGGGGGCATTCCGAGTTT
CASSGQDRGHSEF
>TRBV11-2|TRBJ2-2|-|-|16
TGTGCCAGCAGCTTTTTCAGGGCCGCGAACACCGGGGAGCTGTTTTTT
CASSFFRAANTGELFF
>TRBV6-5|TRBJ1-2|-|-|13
TGTGCCAGCAGAGATACAGCTAACTATGGCTACACCTTC
CASRDTANYGYTF
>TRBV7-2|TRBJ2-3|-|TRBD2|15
TGTGCCAGCACAACGTTCGCGGGGGGGCCCGATACGCAGTATTTT
CASTTFAGGPDTQYF
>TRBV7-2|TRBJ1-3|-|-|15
TGTGCCAGCAGCTTAGTGTACGGGACTGGAAACACCATATATTTT
CASSLVYGTGNTIYF
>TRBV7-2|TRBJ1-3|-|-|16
TGTGCCAGCAGCTTCACCGGGACACTTGGGGGAAACACCATATATTTT
CASSFTGTLGGNTIYF
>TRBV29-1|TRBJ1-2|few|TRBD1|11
TGCAGCGCGGGACAGGGTCGTGGCTACACCTTC
CSAGQGRGYTF
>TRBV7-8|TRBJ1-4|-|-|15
TGTGCCAGCAGCCCAGGGTCAGGTCTTCATGAAAAACTGTTTTTT
CASSPGSGLHEKLFF
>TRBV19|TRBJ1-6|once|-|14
TGTGCCAGTAGTACCCCCCCGGGGGGTTCACCCCTCCACTTT
CASSTPPGGSPLHF
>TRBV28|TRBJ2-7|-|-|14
TGTGCCAGCAGTCCGGGGGGCCCGGGCTACGAGCAGTACTTC
CASSPGGPGYEQYF
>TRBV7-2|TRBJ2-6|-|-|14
TGTGCCAGCAGCTTGAGCTCTGGGGCCAACGTCCTGACTTTC
CASSLSSGANVLTF
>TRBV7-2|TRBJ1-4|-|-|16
TGTGCCAGCAGCTTAGGCTACCGGACAGAGGTTGAAAAACTGTTTTTT
CASSLGYRTEVEKLFF
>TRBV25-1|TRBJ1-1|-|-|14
TGTGCCAGCAGTGATTTCGACAGGTTGACTGAAGCTTTCTTT
CASSDFDRLTEAFF
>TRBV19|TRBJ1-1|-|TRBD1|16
TGTGCCAGTAGTATAGGGCAGGGGGCTTGGAACACTGAAGCTTTCTTT
CASSIGQGAWNTEAFF
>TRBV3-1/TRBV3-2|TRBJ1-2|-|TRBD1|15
TGTGCCAGCAGCCATACGATTTCAGGGGGCTATGGCTACACCTTC
CASSHTISGGYGYTF
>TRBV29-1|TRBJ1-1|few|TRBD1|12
TGCAGCGTTGTCGACAGGGAAACTGAAGCTTTCTTT
CSVVDRETEAFF
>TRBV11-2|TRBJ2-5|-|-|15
TGTGCCAGCAGCCCCGCGGGGACAGCGAAAGAGACCCAGTACTTC
CASSPAGTAKETQYF
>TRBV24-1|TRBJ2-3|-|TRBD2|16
TGTGCCACCAGTGACCCGGGGACTAGCGGCACAGATACGCAGTATTTT
CATSDPGTSGTDTQYF
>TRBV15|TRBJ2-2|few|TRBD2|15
TGTGCCACCAGCAGGGGAGGGATAGCGGGCGGGGAGCTGTTTTTT
CATSRGGIAGGELFF
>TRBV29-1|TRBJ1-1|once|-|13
TGCAGCGTTACGCGAGGCATGAACACTGAAGCTTTCTTT
CSVTRGMNTEAFF
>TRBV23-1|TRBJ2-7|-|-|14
TGCGCCAGCAGTCCATCGGACAGTTATGGCGAGCAGTACTTC
CASSPSDSYGEQYF
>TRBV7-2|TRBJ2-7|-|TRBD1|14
TGTGCCAGCAGCTTCAGACAGGGGGCTGGAGAGCAGTACTTC
CASSFRQGAGEQYF
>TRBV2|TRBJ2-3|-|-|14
TGTGCCAGTCTGGGGGGGGCTAGAACAGATACGCAGTATTTT
CASLGGARTDTQYF
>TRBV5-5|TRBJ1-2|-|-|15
TGTGCCAGCAGCTTAATGGCAGGCGCTAACTATGGCTACACCTTC
CASSLMAGANYGYTF
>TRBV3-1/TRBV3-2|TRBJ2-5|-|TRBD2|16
TGTGCCAGCAGCCACACTAGCGGGGGGGGTGGAGAGACCCAGTACTTC
CASSHTSGGGGETQYF
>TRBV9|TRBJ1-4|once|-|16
TGTGCCAGCAGCCCTCACGCGGCAGCCCTCGGGGAAAAACTGTTTTTT
CASSPHAAALGEKLFF
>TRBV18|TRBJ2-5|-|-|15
TGTGCCAGCTCACCTAGACAGGTTTCACAAGAGACCCAGTACTTC
CASSPRQVSQETQYF
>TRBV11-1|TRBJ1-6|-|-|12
TGTGCCAGCAGCGAGTATAATTCACCCCTCCACTTT
CASSEYNSPLHF